This paragraph reports one TCR beta chain. This clonotype was detected only a few times. The antigen this receptor binds is unknown. Qualities for individual bases were not recorded, and no much larger clone is one base off. The data were taken from a study of T cell repertoires in cytomegalovirus infection (dated by TCRdb to about 2019). Some background on the complete study: The HLA type of each donor mattered for the analysis, because public TCR beta signatures pointed to carriage of CMV infection along with the matching HLA type.

Results the study describes overall, beyond this receptor: The ex vivo response was dominated by HLA-C-restricted CMV-specific TCR beta clonotypes, which also provided the single most frequent clonotype in two of eight donors. Carriers of CMV infection plus the relevant HLA type were discriminated by the cumulative frequency of public TCR beta family members in the study cohort and in an independent roughly 400-donor cohort.

Per the germline V gene, SGHRS is the CDR1 and YFSETQ is the CDR2. The CDR3 starts with the cysteine, ends with the phenylalanine, and has 14 residues. The CDR3 DNA has 42 bases and is translated from base 1. Cut back by 6 bases and 1 base, the V and J ends lie 11 bases apart. TCRdb shows the sequencer as Illumina HiSeq 1500. The raw public data were reprocessed by TCRdb itself: fastp quality trimming at Q25, MiXCR clonotype calling, in-frame beta chains only. All rows with the same CDR3 protein become a single entry with the most common DNA and genes. The sample table lists about 130,000 distinct CDR3 sequences, 7% to 10% of them with a count of one. Roughly a tenth of the sample comes from the top ten.

The TCR originated in a human donor in good health (CMV status not recorded). Some clones in this sample may be carry-over from other donors' samples. The specimen sequenced was PBMCs. The rearrangement joined TRBV5-1 to TRBJ2-1; TRBD1 is a weak D gene call, 6 bases matching. Here the CDR3 is given as CASTTGWSYNEQFF. The nucleotides are TGCGCCAGCACCACAGGGTGGTCCTACAATGAGCAGTTCTTC.